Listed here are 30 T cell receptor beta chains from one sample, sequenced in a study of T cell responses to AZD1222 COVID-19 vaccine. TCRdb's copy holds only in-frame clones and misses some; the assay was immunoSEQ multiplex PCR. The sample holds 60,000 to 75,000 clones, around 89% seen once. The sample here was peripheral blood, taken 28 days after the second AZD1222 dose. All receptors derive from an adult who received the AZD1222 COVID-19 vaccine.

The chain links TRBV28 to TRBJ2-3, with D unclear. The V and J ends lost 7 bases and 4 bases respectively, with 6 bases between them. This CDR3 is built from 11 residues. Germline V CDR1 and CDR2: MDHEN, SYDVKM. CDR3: CASMVADTQYF. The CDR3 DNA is TGTGCCAGCATGGTGGCAGATACGCAGTATTTT.

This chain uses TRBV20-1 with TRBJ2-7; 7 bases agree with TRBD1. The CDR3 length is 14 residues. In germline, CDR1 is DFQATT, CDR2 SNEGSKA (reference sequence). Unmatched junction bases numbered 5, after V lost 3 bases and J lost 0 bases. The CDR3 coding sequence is TGCAGTGCTAGTTCTTGGACAGGCTCCTACGAGCAGTACTTC. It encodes CSASSWTGSYEQYF.

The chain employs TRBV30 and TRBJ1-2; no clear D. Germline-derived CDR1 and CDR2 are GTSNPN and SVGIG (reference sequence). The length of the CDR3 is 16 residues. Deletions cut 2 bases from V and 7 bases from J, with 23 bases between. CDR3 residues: CAWSSSDTTGGSGYTF. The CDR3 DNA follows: TGTGCCTGGAGTTCTTCTGACACAACGGGCGGATCTGGCTACACCTTC.

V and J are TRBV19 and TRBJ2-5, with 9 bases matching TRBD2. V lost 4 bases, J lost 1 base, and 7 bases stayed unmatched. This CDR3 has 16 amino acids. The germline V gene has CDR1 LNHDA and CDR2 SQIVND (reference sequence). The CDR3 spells CASSSPGLAAQETQYF. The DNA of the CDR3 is TGTGCCAGTAGTAGCCCGGGACTAGCTGCCCAAGAGACCCAGTACTTC.

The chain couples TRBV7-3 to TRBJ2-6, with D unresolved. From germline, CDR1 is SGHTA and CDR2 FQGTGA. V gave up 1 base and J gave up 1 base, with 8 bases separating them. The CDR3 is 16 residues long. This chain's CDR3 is CASSLMAASGANVLTF. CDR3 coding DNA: TGTGCCAGCAGCTTAATGGCCGCGTCTGGGGCCAACGTCCTGACTTTC.

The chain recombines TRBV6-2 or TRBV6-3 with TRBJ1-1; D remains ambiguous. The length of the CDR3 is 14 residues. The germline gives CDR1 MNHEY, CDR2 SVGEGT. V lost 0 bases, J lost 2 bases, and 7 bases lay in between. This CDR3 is CASSYSGKNTEAFF. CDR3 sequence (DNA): TGTGCCAGCAGTTACTCAGGCAAAAACACTGAAGCTTTCTTT.

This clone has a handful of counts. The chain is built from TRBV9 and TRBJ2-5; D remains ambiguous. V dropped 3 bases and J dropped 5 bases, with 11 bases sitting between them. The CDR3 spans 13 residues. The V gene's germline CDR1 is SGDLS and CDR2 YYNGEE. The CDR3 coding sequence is TGTGCCAGCAGCGGCCGACTTCGGGAGACCCAGTACTTC. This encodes CASSGRLRETQYF.

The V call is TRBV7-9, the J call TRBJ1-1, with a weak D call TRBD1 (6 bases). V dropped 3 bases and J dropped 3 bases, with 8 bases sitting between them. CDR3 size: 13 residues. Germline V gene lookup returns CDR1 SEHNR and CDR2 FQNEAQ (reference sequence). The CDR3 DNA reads TGTGCCAGCAGCTTTCGACAGGACACTGAAGCTTTCTTT. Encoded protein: CASSFRQDTEAFF.

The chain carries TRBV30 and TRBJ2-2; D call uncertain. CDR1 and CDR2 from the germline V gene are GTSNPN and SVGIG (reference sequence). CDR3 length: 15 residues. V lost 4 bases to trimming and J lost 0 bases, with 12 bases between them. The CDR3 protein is CAWNGPNANTGELFF. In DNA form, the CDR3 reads TGTGCCTGGAACGGGCCTAACGCGAACACCGGGGAGCTGTTTTTT.

The CDR3 spells CASSERDRDTGELFF. Written as DNA, the CDR3 is TGTGCCAGCAGTGAACGAGACAGAGACACCGGGGAGCTGTTTTTT. The J gene is TRBJ2-2, the V gene TRBV25-1, with a possible D match to TRBD1 (5 bases). The CDR3 has 15 amino acids. CDR1 and CDR2 (germline): MGHDK, SYGVNS. V was cut by 2 bases and J by 3 bases, with 10 bases left in between.

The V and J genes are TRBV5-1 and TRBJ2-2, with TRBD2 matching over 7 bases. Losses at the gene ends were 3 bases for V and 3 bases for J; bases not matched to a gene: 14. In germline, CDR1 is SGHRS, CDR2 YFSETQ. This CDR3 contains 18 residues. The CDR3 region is CASSSDVGSGPHTGELFF. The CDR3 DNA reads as TGCGCCAGCAGCTCTGACGTTGGTAGCGGGCCGCACACCGGGGAGCTGTTTTTT.

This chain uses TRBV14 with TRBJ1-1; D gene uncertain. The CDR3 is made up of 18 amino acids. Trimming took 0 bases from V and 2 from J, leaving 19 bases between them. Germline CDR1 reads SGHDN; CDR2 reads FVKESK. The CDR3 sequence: CASSQDLLIAGANTEAFF. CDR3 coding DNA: TGTGCCAGCAGCCAAGATCTGCTAATTGCAGGCGCCAACACTGAAGCTTTCTTT.

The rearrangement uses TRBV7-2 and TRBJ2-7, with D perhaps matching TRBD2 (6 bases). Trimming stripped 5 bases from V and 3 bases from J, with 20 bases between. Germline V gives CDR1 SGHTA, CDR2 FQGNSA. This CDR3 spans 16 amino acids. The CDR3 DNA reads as TGTGCCAGCAGCCTCAGGACGGCTAGCGACAACTACGAGCAGTACTTC. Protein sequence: CASSLRTASDNYEQYF.

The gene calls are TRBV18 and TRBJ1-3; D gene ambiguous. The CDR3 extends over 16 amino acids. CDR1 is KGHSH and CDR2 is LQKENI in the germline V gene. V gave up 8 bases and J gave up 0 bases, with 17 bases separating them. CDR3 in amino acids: CASTAGLESSGNTIYF. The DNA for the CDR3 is TGTGCCAGCACCGCGGGCCTGGAGAGCTCTGGAAACACCATATATTTT.

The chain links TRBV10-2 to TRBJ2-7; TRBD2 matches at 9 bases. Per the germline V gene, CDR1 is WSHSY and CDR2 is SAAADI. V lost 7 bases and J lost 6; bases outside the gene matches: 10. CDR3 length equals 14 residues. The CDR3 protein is CASTRTSDNIEQYF. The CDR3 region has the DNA TGCGCCAGCACTAGGACTAGCGATAATATCGAGCAGTACTTC.

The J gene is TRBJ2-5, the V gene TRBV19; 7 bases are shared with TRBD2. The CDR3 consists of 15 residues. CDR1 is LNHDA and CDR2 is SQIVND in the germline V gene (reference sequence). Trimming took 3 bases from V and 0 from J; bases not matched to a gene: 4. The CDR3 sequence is CASSIGREYQETQYF. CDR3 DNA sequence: TGTGCCAGTAGTATTGGGCGGGAGTACCAAGAGACCCAGTACTTC.

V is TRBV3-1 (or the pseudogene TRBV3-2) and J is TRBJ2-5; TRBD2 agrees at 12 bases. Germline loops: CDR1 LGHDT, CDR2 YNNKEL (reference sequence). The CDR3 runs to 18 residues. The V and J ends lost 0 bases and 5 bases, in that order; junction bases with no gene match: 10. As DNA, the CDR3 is TGTGCCAGCAGCCAAGATCTTTCAGTTGGGACTAGCGGGGAGACCCAGTACTTC. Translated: CASSQDLSVGTSGETQYF.

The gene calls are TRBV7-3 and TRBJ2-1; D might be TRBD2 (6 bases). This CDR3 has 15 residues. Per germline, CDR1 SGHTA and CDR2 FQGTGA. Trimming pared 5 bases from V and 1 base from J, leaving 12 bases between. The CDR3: CASSPQGRSYNEQFF. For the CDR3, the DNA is TGTGCCAGCAGCCCCCAAGGGAGGTCCTACAATGAGCAGTTCTTC.

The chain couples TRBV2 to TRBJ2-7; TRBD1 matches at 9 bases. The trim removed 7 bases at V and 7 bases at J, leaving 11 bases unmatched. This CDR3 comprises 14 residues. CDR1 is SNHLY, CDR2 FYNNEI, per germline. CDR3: CASMAGQGVGEQYF. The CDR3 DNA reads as TGTGCCAGCATGGCGGGACAGGGTGTAGGGGAGCAGTACTTC.

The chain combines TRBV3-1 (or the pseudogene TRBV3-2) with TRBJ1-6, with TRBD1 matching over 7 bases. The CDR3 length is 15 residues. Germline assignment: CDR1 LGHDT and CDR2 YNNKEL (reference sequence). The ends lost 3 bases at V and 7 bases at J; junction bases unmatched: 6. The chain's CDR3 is CASSQGTVLNSPLHF. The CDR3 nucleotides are TGTGCCAGCAGCCAGGGGACAGTTCTGAATTCACCCCTCCACTTT.

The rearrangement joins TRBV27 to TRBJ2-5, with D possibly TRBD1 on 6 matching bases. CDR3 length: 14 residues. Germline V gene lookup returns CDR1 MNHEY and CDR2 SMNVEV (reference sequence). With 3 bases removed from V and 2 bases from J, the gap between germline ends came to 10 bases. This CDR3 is CASSFTDRQETQYF. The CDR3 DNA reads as TGTGCCAGCAGTTTCACGGACAGACAAGAGACCCAGTACTTC.

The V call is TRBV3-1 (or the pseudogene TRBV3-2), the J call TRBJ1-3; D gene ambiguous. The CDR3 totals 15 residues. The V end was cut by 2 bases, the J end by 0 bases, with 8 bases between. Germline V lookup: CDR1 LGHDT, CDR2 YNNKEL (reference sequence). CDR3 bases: TGTGCCAGCAGCCAAACCGTGAGCTCTGGAAACACCATATATTTT. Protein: CASSQTVSSGNTIYF.

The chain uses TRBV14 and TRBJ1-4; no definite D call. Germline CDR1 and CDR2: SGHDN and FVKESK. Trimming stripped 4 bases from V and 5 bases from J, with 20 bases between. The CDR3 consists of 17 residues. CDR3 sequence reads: CASSRLMEHFGNEKLFF. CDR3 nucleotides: TGTGCCAGCAGCCGCCTAATGGAACACTTCGGCAATGAAAAACTGTTTTTT.

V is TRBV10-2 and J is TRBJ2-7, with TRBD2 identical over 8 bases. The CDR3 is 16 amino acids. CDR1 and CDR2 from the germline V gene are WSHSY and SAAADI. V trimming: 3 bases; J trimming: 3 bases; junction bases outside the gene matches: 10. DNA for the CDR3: TGCGCCAGCAGTGAAATCCCGGGACTAGTAGGCTACGAGCAGTACTTC. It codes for CASSEIPGLVGYEQYF.

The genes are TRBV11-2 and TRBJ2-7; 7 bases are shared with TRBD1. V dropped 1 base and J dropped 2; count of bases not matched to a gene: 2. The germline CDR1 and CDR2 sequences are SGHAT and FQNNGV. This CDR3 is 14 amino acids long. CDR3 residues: CASSLGGQTYEQYF. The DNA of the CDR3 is TGTGCCAGCAGCTTAGGGGGACAGACCTACGAGCAGTACTTC.

The CDR3 nucleotides are TGTGCCAGCAGTGAATCAATCGGCATCTGGGGGGGTGAGCAGTTCTTC. As protein: CASSESIGIWGGEQFF. The rearrangement links TRBV6-1 to TRBJ2-1; TRBD2 agrees at 7 bases. This CDR3 region has 16 residues. From germline, CDR1 is MNHNS and CDR2 SASEGT. Trimming cost V 2 bases and J 9 bases; bases outside gene matches: 13.

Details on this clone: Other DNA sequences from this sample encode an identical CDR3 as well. CDR3: CASSIVAEANYGYTF. Here the CDR3 DNA reads TGTGCCAGTAGTATCGTCGCAGAGGCCAACTATGGCTACACCTTC. The chain couples TRBV19 to TRBJ1-2; D unresolved. This CDR3 region has 15 residues. Germline assignment: CDR1 LNHDA and CDR2 SQIVND (reference sequence). The V end lost 3 bases, the J end lost 2 bases, and 13 bases lay between the germline ends. The variable domain in full, completed from reference TRBV19 and TRBJ1-2, reads DGGITQSPKYLFRKEGQNVTLSCEQNLNHDAMYWYRQDPGQGLRLIYYSQIVNDFQKGDIAEGYSVSREKKESFPLTVTSAQKNPTAFYLCASSIVAEANYGYTFGSGTRLTVV.

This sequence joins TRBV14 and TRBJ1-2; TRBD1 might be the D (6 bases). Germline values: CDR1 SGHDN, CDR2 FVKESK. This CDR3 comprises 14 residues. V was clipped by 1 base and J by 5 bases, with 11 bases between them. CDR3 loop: CASSQVRGAYGYTF. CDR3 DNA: TGTGCCAGCAGCCAAGTGCGGGGGGCGTATGGCTACACCTTC.

The CDR3 loop reads CASSRSGAPETQYF. The DNA for the CDR3 is TGTGCCAGCAGCCGCTCAGGGGCCCCAGAGACCCAGTACTTC. The gene calls are TRBV3-1 (or the pseudogene TRBV3-2) and TRBJ2-5; D perhaps matches TRBD1 (6 bases). With 4 bases removed from V and 4 bases from J, the gap between germline ends came to 13 bases. This CDR3 spans 14 amino acids. Germline V gene data show CDR1 as LGHDT and CDR2 as YNNKEL (reference sequence).

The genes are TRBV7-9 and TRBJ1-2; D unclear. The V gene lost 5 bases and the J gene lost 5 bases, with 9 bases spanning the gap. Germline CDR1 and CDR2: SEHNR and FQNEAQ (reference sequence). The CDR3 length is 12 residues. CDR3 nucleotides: TGTGCCAGCAGCGCCGGAGGATATGGCTACACCTTC. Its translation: CASSAGGYGYTF.